This record concerns one TCR beta chain sequence. The antigen remains unidentified. Germline V gene lookup returns CDR1 SNHLY and CDR2 FYNNEI. The CDR3 covers 19 residues. The V end lost 8 bases, the J end lost 9 bases, and 35 bases lay between the germline ends. The data stem from a study of cytomegalovirus exposure and HLA in healthy donors. General observations from the study: It has been reported that TCR beta sequences accurately predicted the HLA-A and HLA-B alleles of most subjects.

Primers for the PCR totalled 60 Vbeta and 13 Jbeta. Per the original methods: As a later analysis found, there were 80 million or so unique TCR beta chains, of which some 10 million were shared. Measured with immunoSEQ multiplex PCR; TCRdb has only the in-frame clones, and not every one. V and J calls and clone size follow that table, whereas D and trimming were derived from the DNA. This sample has about 160,000 clones; roughly 79% occur once, and the top ten carry about 9.7%. This TCR derives from a man younger than 30 in good health and CMV-seropositive. Sequencing input: PBMCs. The chain carries TRBV2 and TRBJ2-1, with D maybe TRBD1 (5 bases). CDR3 amino acids: CASCTPTAPTASLGREQFF. DNA for the CDR3: TGTGCCAGCTGTACCCCTACCGCGCCGACAGCGTCCCTTGGTCGTGAGCAGTTCTTC.